These 32 T cell receptor beta chains share one sample of origin, sequenced in a study of T cell responses to AZD1222 COVID-19 vaccine. Data came from immunoSEQ multiplex PCR; TCRdb stores just in-frame clones and leaves some out. Altogether about 110,000 clones are present, roughly 87% being singletons, with the ten largest covering about 2.5%. Source: peripheral blood, taken 28 days after the second AZD1222 dose. These receptors all come from an adult who received the AZD1222 COVID-19 vaccine.

The chain has TRBV28 and TRBJ2-6; D unclear. V dropped 5 bases and J dropped 1 base, with 12 bases sitting between them. Germline assignment: CDR1 MDHEN and CDR2 SYDVKM. This CDR3 is 16 amino acids long. Written as DNA, the CDR3 is TGTGCCAGCAGTGTGCCCGTCGAATCTGGGGCCAACGTCCTGACTTTC. Protein product: CASSVPVESGANVLTF.

The chain links TRBV28 to TRBJ2-3, with 8 nucleotides matching TRBD2. CDR3 length equals 17 residues. CDR1 and CDR2 (germline): MDHEN, SYDVKM. After removal of 2 bases from V and 5 bases from J, the junction contained 12 bases not matched to a gene. Written as DNA, the CDR3 is TGTGCCAGCAGTTTACCCGGAGCGGGAGAGGGGGAAGATACGCAGTATTTT. This codes for CASSLPGAGEGEDTQYF.

CDR3 in amino acids: CASSQDFLAGGGADTQYF. For the CDR3, the DNA is TGCGCCAGCAGCCAAGATTTCCTAGCGGGAGGGGGGGCAGATACGCAGTATTTT. The chain joins TRBV4-3 to TRBJ2-3; TRBD2 matches at 12 bases. Germline CDR1 is LGHNA and CDR2 is YSLEER. V shed 0 bases, J shed 4 bases, and the junction held 8 bases outside the gene matches. CDR3 length: 18 residues.

This clone was counted only a few times. The chain couples TRBV5-1 to TRBJ1-6; 10 bases agree with TRBD1. This CDR3 has 15 residues. Per the germline V gene, CDR1 is SGHRS and CDR2 is YFSETQ. The trim removed 4 bases at V and 7 bases at J, leaving 5 bases unmatched. Here the CDR3 reads CASSPRTGGNSPLHF. CDR3 bases: TGCGCCAGCAGCCCCAGGACAGGGGGAAATTCACCCCTCCACTTT.

This clone appeared once. The chain links TRBV12-3 or TRBV12-4 to TRBJ2-3, with a weak D call TRBD2 (5 bases). The V gene lost 0 bases and the J gene lost 11 bases, with 12 bases spanning the gap. This CDR3 region has 13 residues. The CDR3 bases are TGTGCCAGCAGTTTAGCGCGGGCTAGAGAGCAGTATTTT. This gives the protein CASSLARAREQYF.

The rearrangement joins TRBV7-9 to TRBJ2-3; no reliable D call. Trimming stripped 5 bases from V and 0 bases from J, with 6 bases between. The V gene's germline CDR1 is SEHNR and CDR2 FQNEAQ (reference sequence). This CDR3 contains 13 residues. The CDR3 reads CASSITSTDTQYF. CDR3 DNA: TGTGCCAGCAGCATAACTAGCACAGATACGCAGTATTTT.

This chain uses TRBV13 with TRBJ1-1; D uncertain. The CDR3 spans 12 residues. V was pared by 5 bases and J by 4 bases, with 8 bases between. The germline CDR1 and CDR2 sequences are PRHDT and FYEKMQ (reference sequence). CDR3 nucleotide sequence: TGTGCCAGCAGCCCCCGGGGCACTGAAGCTTTCTTT. Translated: CASSPRGTEAFF.

The CDR3 protein is CASRYRDNTEAFF. DNA of the CDR3: TGTGCCAGCAGGTACAGAGATAACACTGAAGCTTTCTTT. This chain uses TRBV25-1 with TRBJ1-1, with D unresolved. Germline values: CDR1 MGHDK, CDR2 SYGVNS. V was trimmed by 6 bases and J by 2 bases, leaving 10 bases between them. This CDR3 contains 13 residues.

The genes are TRBV27 and TRBJ1-6; tentative D call: TRBD1 (5 bases). This CDR3 comprises 18 residues. Germline values: CDR1 MNHEY, CDR2 SMNVEV (reference sequence). Trimming stripped 6 bases from V and 7 bases from J, with 25 bases between. The CDR3, as DNA: TGTGCCAGCAGGAGGGTTCGGGGCCAGGTCTGGGGCAATTCACCCCTCCACTTT. It yields the protein CASRRVRGQVWGNSPLHF.

The gene calls are TRBV7-9 and TRBJ2-1; no firm D call. The CDR3 is 13 residues long. V gave up 11 bases and J gave up 5 bases, with 16 bases separating them. Germline assignment: CDR1 SEHNR and CDR2 FQNEAQ (reference sequence). CDR3 sequence reads: CAASTFANNEQFF. The CDR3 region has the DNA TGTGCCGCTAGTACTTTTGCTAACAATGAGCAGTTCTTC.

The V gene is TRBV11-2, the J gene TRBJ2-1, with 8 positions matching TRBD2. Germline V gene data show CDR1 as SGHAT and CDR2 as FQNNGV. The J segment lost 6 bases and the V segment lost 3 bases, leaving 4 bases of the junction unmatched. The CDR3 has 14 amino acids. This chain's CDR3 is CASSFSSGSNEQFF. The CDR3 nucleotides are TGTGCCAGCAGCTTCTCTAGCGGGTCCAATGAGCAGTTCTTC. Based on the CDR3 plus reference TRBV11-2 and TRBJ2-1, the full variable domain is EAGVAQSPRYKIIEKRQSVAFWCNPISGHATLYWYQQILGQGPKLLIQFQNNGVVDDSQLPKDRFSAERLKGVDSTLKIQPAKLEDSAVYLCASSFSSGSNEQFFGPGTRLTVL.

The V call is TRBV11-2, the J call TRBJ2-1; tentative D call: TRBD2 (5 bases). The length of the CDR3 is 16 residues. V lost 5 bases and J 3 bases, leaving 17 bases between the germline ends. Germline V gives CDR1 SGHAT, CDR2 FQNNGV. The CDR3 loop reads CASSDRGSDYYNEQFF. In DNA form, the CDR3 reads TGTGCCAGCAGCGACCGGGGTAGCGATTACTACAATGAGCAGTTCTTC.

On this clone itself: One junction end disagrees with the germline gene, perhaps due to a read error. The chain has TRBV18 and TRBJ2-4; either TRBD1 or TRBD2 may fit D (6 bases each). CDR3 length: 19 amino acids. The V gene's germline CDR1 is KGHSH and CDR2 LQKENI. The CDR3 coding sequence is TGTGCCAGCTCAACACCCAATCATCTACAGGGAGGCGGCAAAAACATTCAGTACTTC. This encodes CASSTPNHLQGGGKNIQYF.

J is TRBJ2-7 and V is TRBV25-1; TRBD2 aligns across 10 bases. This CDR3 contains 15 residues. Germline V gene data show CDR1 as MGHDK and CDR2 as SYGVNS. V shed 5 bases, J shed 2 bases, and the junction held 6 bases outside the gene matches. This chain's CDR3 is CASSKAGGETYEQYF. The CDR3 DNA is TGTGCCAGCAGTAAAGCGGGAGGGGAAACCTACGAGCAGTACTTC.

The chain links TRBV7-9 to TRBJ2-1, with 9 positions matching TRBD1. With V trimmed by 0 bases and J by 14 bases, 8 bases remained unmatched. This CDR3 region has 14 residues. The germline gives CDR1 SEHNR, CDR2 FQNEAQ (reference sequence). The CDR3 loop reads CASSLADRGEAKFF. The CDR3, as DNA: TGTGCCAGCAGCTTAGCCGACAGGGGGGAGGCCAAGTTCTTC.

This chain connects TRBV19 to TRBJ1-1, with 9 nucleotides matching TRBD1. Germline-derived CDR1 and CDR2 are LNHDA and SQIVND (reference sequence). The CDR3 totals 18 residues. Unmatched junction bases numbered 20, after V lost 4 bases and J lost 8 bases. For the CDR3, the DNA is TGTGCCAGTAGTAGGAGGGTCCCGGGACAGGGAAGGAGCGCAGAAGCTTTCTTT. Residues: CASSRRVPGQGRSAEAFF.

This chain links TRBV27 with TRBJ1-1, with D unclear. Germline-derived CDR1 and CDR2 are MNHEY and SMNVEV (reference sequence). Trimming pared 8 bases from V and 6 bases from J, leaving 22 bases between. CDR3 length: 15 residues. DNA for the CDR3: TGTGCCAGCCAATTGTTGACCCATCATGGCGCTGAAGCTTTCTTT. It translates to CASQLLTHHGAEAFF.

The chain recombines TRBV20-1 with TRBJ1-5, with 7 bases lining up with TRBD1. The CDR3 length is 17 residues. Trimming removed 3 bases from V and 4 bases from J; junction bases left unmatched: 15. Germline assignment: CDR1 DFQATT and CDR2 SNEGSKA (reference sequence). The CDR3 DNA reads TGCAGTGCTAGTAAATGGACAGGTCCAAAATTAAATCAGCCCCAGCATTTT. As protein: CSASKWTGPKLNQPQHF.

The V gene is TRBV11-2, the J gene TRBJ1-1; D remains unclear. Germline V CDR1 and CDR2: SGHAT, FQNNGV. V lost 2 bases and J 5 bases, leaving 15 bases between the germline ends. The CDR3 contains 15 residues. DNA of the CDR3: TGTGCCAGCAGCTTATTTAAGCAGGCGGGGACTGAAGCTTTCTTT. It codes for CASSLFKQAGTEAFF.

This sequence joins TRBV6-5 and TRBJ1-5; D is uncertain. The length of the CDR3 is 15 residues. The germline V and J ends were trimmed by 5 bases and 0 bases, with 11 bases remaining between them. Germline V lookup: CDR1 MNHEY, CDR2 SVGAGI. The CDR3 sequence is CASSRVGNSNQPQHF. The CDR3, as DNA: TGTGCCAGCAGTAGGGTCGGGAATAGCAATCAGCCCCAGCATTTT.

The count of this clone is one. This chain joins TRBV10-3 and TRBJ1-1; TRBD1 might be the D (6 bases). With 5 bases removed from V and 2 bases from J, the gap between germline ends came to 12 bases. CDR1 ENHRY and CDR2 SYGVKD come from the germline V gene. The CDR3 has 14 amino acids. CDR3 residues: CAISSDSSNTEAFF. The CDR3 nucleotides are TGTGCCATCAGTTCGGACAGCTCAAACACTGAAGCTTTCTTT.

V is TRBV7-3 and J is TRBJ2-2; the match to TRBD2 covers 9 bases. V lost 4 bases to trimming and J lost 5 bases; unmatched junction nucleotides: 8. Germline CDR1 and CDR2: SGHTA and FQGTGA. This CDR3 region has 16 residues. CDR3 in amino acids: CASSYLPLAGTGELFF. DNA for the CDR3: TGTGCCAGCAGCTACCTTCCTCTAGCGGGAACCGGGGAGCTGTTTTTT.

The chain links TRBV29-1 to TRBJ2-3; possibly TRBD1 for D (5 bases). The CDR3 sequence is 13 residues long. The germline gives CDR1 SQVTM, CDR2 ANQGSEA. Trimming shortened V by 6 bases and J by 2 bases, and 12 bases separated the two germline ends. CDR3 DNA sequence: TGCAGCGTGAGACAGTCGGTCACAGATACGCAGTATTTT. This translates into CSVRQSVTDTQYF.

The chain carries TRBV28 and TRBJ2-7; no clear D. Germline CDR1 MDHEN, CDR2 SYDVKM. V was pared by 6 bases and J by 0 bases, with 18 bases between. This CDR3 region has 16 residues. This chain's CDR3 is CASSLGLTRNSYEQYF. The CDR3 region has the DNA TGTGCCAGCAGCCTCGGCCTCACGCGGAACTCCTACGAGCAGTACTTC.

The chain couples TRBV24-1 to TRBJ2-1; 10 bases agree with TRBD2. Trimming took 5 bases from V and 2 from J; bases not matched to a gene: 8. From germline, CDR1 is KGHDR and CDR2 SFDVKD. CDR3 size: 17 residues. The CDR3 protein is CATSGTSGGLAYNEQFF. DNA of the CDR3: TGTGCCACCAGTGGGACTAGCGGAGGGTTGGCCTACAATGAGCAGTTCTTC.

This rearrangement joins TRBV29-1 to TRBJ1-1; D remains unclear. Per the germline V gene, CDR1 is SQVTM and CDR2 is ANQGSEA. The CDR3 runs 12 residues. V lost 6 bases and J lost 4, with 12 bases in between. The CDR3 loop reads CSVSPTGTEAFF. CDR3 DNA sequence: TGCAGCGTCTCCCCTACGGGCACTGAAGCTTTCTTT.

V and J are TRBV7-8 and TRBJ2-3; tentatively, D is TRBD1 or TRBD2 (6 bases each). V lost 5 bases, J lost 0 bases, and 12 bases lay in between. The CDR3 has 15 amino acids. CDR1 SGHVS and CDR2 FQNEAQ come from the germline V gene. In DNA, the CDR3 is TGTGCCAGCAGCCGGGCGGGACAAAGCACAGATACGCAGTATTTT. This codes for CASSRAGQSTDTQYF.

CDR3 bases: TGCAGCGTTGAGGGCACAGCGTCCTCCTACGAGCAGTACTTC. Encoded protein: CSVEGTASSYEQYF. The rearrangement uses TRBV29-1 and TRBJ2-7; D is uncertain. The CDR3 covers 14 residues. Germline-derived CDR1 and CDR2 are SQVTM and ANQGSEA. V lost 3 bases, J lost 0 bases, and 12 bases lay in between.

The chain employs TRBV5-4 and TRBJ1-6; D not resolved. CDR1 and CDR2 (germline): SGHNT, YYREEE (reference sequence). The CDR3 consists of 15 residues. V lost 2 bases and J 3 bases, leaving 9 bases between the germline ends. CDR3 bases: TGTGCCAGCAGCTTTCGGGGTGTCTATAATTCACCCCTCCACTTT. Translating gives CASSFRGVYNSPLHF.

The V gene is TRBV28, the J gene TRBJ1-2; TRBD1 matches 8 bases. The CDR3 is 13 residues long. Germline V gene sequence: CDR1 MDHEN, CDR2 SYDVKM. V shed 7 bases and J 8 bases; nucleotides not matched to a gene: 9. The CDR3 region has the DNA TGTGCCAGCACCCCACAGGGGGAAGGCGGCTACACCTTC. Protein: CASTPQGEGGYTF.

The chain recombines TRBV20-1 with TRBJ1-4, with D unclear. Germline loops: CDR1 DFQATT, CDR2 SNEGSKA (reference sequence). Trimming took off 5 bases at V and 7 bases at J, with 8 bases between the two ends. The CDR3 is 11 amino acids. CDR3 sequence: CSAPRVEKLFF. CDR3 DNA: TGCAGTGCTCCACGGGTTGAAAAACTGTTTTTT.

The genes are TRBV3-1 (or the pseudogene TRBV3-2) and TRBJ1-2; tentative D call: TRBD1 (5 bases). The CDR3 runs to 14 residues. The V gene's germline CDR1 is LGHDT and CDR2 YNNKEL (reference sequence). The germline V and J ends were trimmed by 3 bases and 3 bases, with 11 bases remaining between them. In DNA, the CDR3 is TGTGCCAGCAGCCAGTTTGACAGATACTATGGCTACACCTTC. The encoded protein is CASSQFDRYYGYTF.